The rows below give T cell receptor beta chains drawn from one sample of a study of shared clonotypes between healthy human individuals. Clones were sequenced by immunoSEQ multiplex PCR, and TCRdb holds only the in-frame ones, with some missing. The sample consists of some 2 million clones, about 94% of them appearing once. The sequenced sample consisted of naive CD8+ T cells sorted from blood. Receptors were obtained from a man aged 18 to 29 in good health. The CDR3 runs from the conserved cysteine through the conserved F or W. Not all rows give a size; the values are once, few, many and, for expanded clones, a class.

j_call v_call clone_size cdr3_aa
TRBJ1-1 TRBV28 NA CASSFGGATEAFF
TRBJ2-7 TRBV2 NA CASSELGSSSYEQYF
TRBJ1-1 TRBV7-9 NA CASSFRPGTGGGEAFF
TRBJ2-1 TRBV5-4 NA CASSQGDGTFGEQFF
TRBJ1-6 TRBV7-6 NA CASSLGQGGLIYSPLHF
TRBJ1-2 TRBV14 NA CASSQFATGRSNYGYTF
TRBJ2-6 TRBV9 NA CASSAAQGSGANVLTF
TRBJ2-5 TRBV13 once CASSSYQETQYF
TRBJ1-3 TRBV19 NA CASSIGSEGPGNTIYF
TRBJ2-3 TRBV6-5 NA CASSSWAGTDTQYF
TRBJ2-7 TRBV6-1 NA CASSDSSYEQYF
TRBJ2-7 TRBV27 NA CASSPRDPLDEQYF
TRBJ2-1 TRBV10-3 NA CAIATEYNEQFF
TRBJ2-2 TRBV7-3 NA CASSSPYKAQPNTGELFF
TRBJ2-3 TRBV5-5 NA CASSSTGTRDTQYF
TRBJ2-2 TRBV13 NA CASSRGQGATGELFF
TRBJ2-7 TRBV6-1 NA CASRGTGAAKEYF
TRBJ1-2 TRBV4-1 NA CASSPPGQGLKWYGYTF
TRBJ2-1 TRBV6-1 NA CASSGDRSSYNEQFF
TRBJ2-3 TRBV7-3 NA CASSLGLAGTQYF
TRBJ1-1 TRBV4-1 once CASSQVMGRRTEAFF
TRBJ1-1 TRBV19 NA CASSIRETNTEAFF
TRBJ1-2 TRBV13 NA CASSLGRTGANYGYTF
TRBJ2-5 TRBV6-5 NA CASCPAGAWETQYF
TRBJ2-2 TRBV21-1 NA CASSKAHSTFTGELFF
TRBJ2-3 TRBV11-2 NA CASSLSGGGADTQYF
TRBJ2-2 TRBV5-4 NA CASSPDPKAGELFF
TRBJ1-4 TRBV30 NA CAWSVREGGLNEKLFF
TRBJ2-1 TRBV11-2 NA CASSSWRETDNEQFF
TRBJ1-5 TRBV27 NA CASSRGYSNQPQHF
TRBJ2-5 TRBV4-3 NA CASSQDKGTGETQYF
TRBJ1-3 TRBV4-1 NA CASSQEVTDSGNTIYF
TRBJ2-1 TRBV27 NA CASSLSRSSYNEQFF
TRBJ1-6 TRBV13 NA CASSLGLRSSYNSPLHF
TRBJ2-7 TRBV6-5 NA CASSYSQGRVTYEQYF
TRBJ2-3 TRBV5-4 NA CASSLSLSASGSTDTQYF
TRBJ2-5 TRBV29-1 NA CSVEGVQETQYF
TRBJ2-7 TRBV5-4 NA CASSRTGDEQYF
TRBJ2-7 TRBV7-9 NA CASSPAQGNEQYF
TRBJ1-6 TRBV19 NA CASSIQGGSPLHF
TRBJ1-2 TRBV5-4 once CASSLATGTGGAGGGYTF
TRBJ1-2 TRBV4-1 NA CASSQDRLAGSSYTF
TRBJ2-5 TRBV19 NA CASSMLAGEETQYF
TRBJ2-2 TRBV5-4 NA CASSFSGAGELFF
TRBJ2-7 TRBV13 NA CASSAAGTGGIYEQYF
TRBJ2-7 TRBV7-2 once CASSYGTSGYEQYF
TRBJ1-2 TRBV7-9 NA CASSSGTGVGYTF
TRBJ1-1 TRBV5-6 NA CASSLTRGEGAFTEAFF
TRBJ1-5 TRBV2 NA CASSVNPGRQPQHF
TRBJ2-1 TRBV27 NA CASRGLAGGHNEQFF
TRBJ2-7 TRBV6-5 once CASSSTGQLSYEQYF
TRBJ2-1 TRBV27 NA CASSLGTGGPDEQFF
TRBJ2-7 TRBV5-1 NA CASSPYFAGAYEQYF
TRBJ2-7 TRBV4-3 NA CASSQEVRGTGDEQYF
TRBJ2-2 TRBV7-9 NA CASSLPGRGGELFF
NA TRBV28 NA CASRNLGYEQYF
TRBJ2-7 TRBV7-8 NA CASSFGGEGLDNEQYF